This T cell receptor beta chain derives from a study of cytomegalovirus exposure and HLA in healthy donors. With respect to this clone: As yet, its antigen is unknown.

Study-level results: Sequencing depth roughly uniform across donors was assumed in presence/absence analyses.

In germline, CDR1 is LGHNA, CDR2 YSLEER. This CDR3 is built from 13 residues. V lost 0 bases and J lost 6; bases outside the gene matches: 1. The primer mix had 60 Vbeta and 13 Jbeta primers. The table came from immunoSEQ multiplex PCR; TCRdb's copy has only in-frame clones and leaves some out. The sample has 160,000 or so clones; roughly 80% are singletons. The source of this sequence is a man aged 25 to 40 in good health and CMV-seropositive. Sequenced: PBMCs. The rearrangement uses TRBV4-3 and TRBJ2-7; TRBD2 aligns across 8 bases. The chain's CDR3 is CASSQDAGGEQYF. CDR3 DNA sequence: TGCGCCAGCAGCCAAGATGCGGGGGGCGAGCAGTACTTC.